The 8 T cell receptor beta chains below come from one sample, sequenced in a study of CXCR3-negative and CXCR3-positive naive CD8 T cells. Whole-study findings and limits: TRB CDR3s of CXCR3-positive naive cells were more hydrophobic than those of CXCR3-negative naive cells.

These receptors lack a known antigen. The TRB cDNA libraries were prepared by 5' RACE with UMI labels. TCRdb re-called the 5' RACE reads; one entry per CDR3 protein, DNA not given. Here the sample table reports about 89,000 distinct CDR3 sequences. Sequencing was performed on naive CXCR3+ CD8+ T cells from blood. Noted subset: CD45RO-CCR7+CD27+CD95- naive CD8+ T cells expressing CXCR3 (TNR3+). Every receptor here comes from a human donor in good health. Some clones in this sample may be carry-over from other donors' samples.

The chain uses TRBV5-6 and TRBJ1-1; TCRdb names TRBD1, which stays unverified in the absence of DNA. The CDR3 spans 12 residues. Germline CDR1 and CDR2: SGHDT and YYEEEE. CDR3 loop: CASSWGGTEAFF.

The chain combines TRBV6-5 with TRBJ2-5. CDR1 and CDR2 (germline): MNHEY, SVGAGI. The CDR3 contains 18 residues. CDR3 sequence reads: CASSYSSQALIFQETQYF.

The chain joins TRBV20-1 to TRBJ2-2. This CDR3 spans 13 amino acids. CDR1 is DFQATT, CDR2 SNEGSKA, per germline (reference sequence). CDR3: CSARAPNTGELFF.

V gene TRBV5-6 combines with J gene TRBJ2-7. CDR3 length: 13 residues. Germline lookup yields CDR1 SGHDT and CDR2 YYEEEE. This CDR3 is CASSDASNNEQYF.

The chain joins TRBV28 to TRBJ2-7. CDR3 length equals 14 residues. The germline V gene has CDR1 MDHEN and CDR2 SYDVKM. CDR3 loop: CASSSVGRLAEQYF.

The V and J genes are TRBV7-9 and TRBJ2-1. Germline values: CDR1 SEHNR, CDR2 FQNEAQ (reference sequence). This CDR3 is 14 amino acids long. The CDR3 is CASSLARVGDEQSF.

The CDR3 protein is CASQLLGNTEAFF. The chain joins TRBV7-9 to TRBJ1-1. The germline V gene has CDR1 SEHNR and CDR2 FQNEAQ (reference sequence). The CDR3 has 13 residues. Together with reference TRBV7-9 and TRBJ1-1, the CDR3 gives the full variable domain: DTGVSQNPRHKITKRGQNVTFRCDPISEHNRLYWYRQTLGQGPEFLTYFQNEAQLEKSRLLSDRFSAERPKGSFSTLEIQRTEQGDSAMYLCASQLLGNTEAFFGQGTRLTVV.

CDR3: CASSLGSKREQYF. The chain employs TRBV7-9 and TRBJ2-7. Per germline, CDR1 SEHNR and CDR2 FQNEAQ (reference sequence). This CDR3 contains 13 residues.